The 9 T cell receptor beta chains below were found in one sample sequenced in a study of shared clonotypes between healthy human individuals. Generated by immunoSEQ multiplex PCR, the TCRdb table keeps only in-frame clones and is missing some. The sample has 700,000 or so clones, approximately 79% seen once. The sample consisted of memory CD4+ T cells sorted from blood. The subset is: CD45RA-negative fraction. The receptors originated from a woman younger than 45 in good health.

The rearrangement uses TRBV10-1 and TRBJ2-5; D tentatively reads TRBD1 or TRBD2 (6 bases each). This CDR3 has 14 amino acids. Germline V gene sequence: CDR1 WNHNN, CDR2 SYGVQD (reference sequence). The ends were cut back, 8 bases at V and 5 bases at J, with 18 bases in the middle. CDR3 DNA sequence: TGCGCCAGCGGCGGGACACCTATAGAGGAGACCCAGTACTTC. Its translation: CASGGTPIEETQYF.

The rearrangement uses TRBV5-6 and TRBJ1-1; D is perhaps TRBD1 (5 bases). Germline CDR1 reads SGHDT; CDR2 reads YYEEEE. The V gene lost 3 bases and the J gene lost 3 bases, with 12 bases spanning the gap. This CDR3 region has 14 residues. In nucleotides, the CDR3 is TGTGCCAGCAGCTCCAACCGGGGGGACACTGAAGCTTTCTTT. Encoded protein: CASSSNRGDTEAFF.

The chain combines TRBV4-2 with TRBJ2-2; 8 bases fit TRBD2. The V and J ends lost 1 base and 4 bases, in that order; junction bases with no gene match: 8. Per germline, CDR1 LGHNA and CDR2 YNFKEQ. There are 17 residues in the CDR3. The CDR3 here is CASSQGAPAGGTGELFF. The CDR3 nucleotides read TGTGCCAGCAGCCAAGGGGCCCCGGCGGGAGGCACCGGGGAGCTGTTTTTT.

The chain uses TRBV7-7 and TRBJ2-7; perhaps TRBD1 as D (6 bases). The V gene lost 5 bases and the J gene lost 5 bases, with 16 bases spanning the gap. CDR1 and CDR2 from the germline V gene are SSHAT and FNYEAQ (reference sequence). The length of the CDR3 is 14 residues. In DNA form, the CDR3 reads TGTGCCAGCAGCCCCGGGACACTCTCTGACGAGCAGTACTTC. Translating it yields CASSPGTLSDEQYF.

Details on this clone: The sample has other DNA sequences that encode this CDR3 too. The chain links TRBV18 to TRBJ1-1; D is perhaps TRBD1 (5 bases). The germline V and J ends were trimmed by 3 bases and 7 bases, with 9 bases remaining between them. CDR3 size: 12 residues. Germline V gene data show CDR1 as KGHSH and CDR2 as LQKENI. This CDR3 reads CASSPVGGEAFF. The DNA for the CDR3 is TGTGCCAGCTCACCGGTCGGGGGTGAAGCTTTCTTT.

This rearrangement joins TRBV4-1 to TRBJ2-3; a possible D gene is TRBD1 (6 bases). The CDR3 length is 15 residues. V lost 1 base, J lost 1 base, and 9 bases lay in between. Germline V gene data show CDR1 as MGHRA and CDR2 as YSYEKL. This CDR3 reads CASSQAGTRTDTQYF. CDR3 coding DNA: TGCGCCAGCAGCCAAGCAGGGACACGCACAGATACGCAGTATTTT.

The chain combines TRBV7-9 with TRBJ2-5; D unresolved. The length of the CDR3 is 15 residues. CDR1 is SEHNR, CDR2 FQNEAQ, per germline (reference sequence). Trimming cost V 4 bases and J 1 base, with 13 bases left between them. CDR3: CASSSNRQSQETQYF. CDR3 sequence (DNA): TGTGCCAGCAGCTCGAACCGGCAGTCCCAAGAGACCCAGTACTTC.

The V and J genes are TRBV6-5 and TRBJ2-1, with D hard to call. Per the germline V gene, CDR1 is MNHEY and CDR2 is SVGAGI. This CDR3 contains 13 residues. Trimming stripped 5 bases from V and 6 bases from J, with 11 bases between. The DNA of the CDR3 is TGTGCCAGCAGTCACCGGTCAGGCAATGAGCAGTTCTTC. It specifies CASSHRSGNEQFF.

The chain has TRBV6-5 and TRBJ2-3; TRBD1 might be the D (5 bases). Germline loops: CDR1 MNHEY, CDR2 SVGAGI. Trimming removed 2 bases from V and 2 bases from J, with 8 bases in between. The CDR3 sequence is 14 residues long. CDR3 sequence (DNA): TGTGCCAGCAGTTACAGGACACCCACAGATACGCAGTATTTT. Translation gives CASSYRTPTDTQYF.